Detailed here is one T cell receptor beta chain. Other DNA sequences in this specimen translate into the identical CDR3. The record originates from a study of blood T cell repertoires in COVID-19. Overall study context: T cells, B-cell-depleted T cells, or PBMCs supplied cDNA or gDNA.

Method: immunoSEQ multiplex PCR; TCRdb's copy keeps in-frame clones and lacks some. The repertoire holds more than 150,000 clones, about 84% seen once, with 6% to 8.5% in the top ten. The sequenced sample was peripheral blood. The sequence came from a human donor in a cohort sampled during active COVID-19.

CDR3: CASSSQGYEQYF. The CDR3 coding sequence is TGCGCCAGCAGCTCTCAGGGCTACGAGCAGTACTTC. V usage is TRBV5-1 and J usage is TRBJ2-7; D might be TRBD1 (5 bases). The germline CDR1 and CDR2 sequences are SGHRS and YFSETQ. V was clipped by 3 bases and J by 3 bases, with 7 bases between them. The CDR3 covers 12 residues.